Sequencing of this TCR beta chain was carried out in a study of OX40 agonist ivuxolimab in advanced cancers. Study details: Patients receiving dose escalation had hepatocellular carcinoma, melanoma, renal cell or head and neck cancer. The group had a mean age of roughly 56 years, ranged from roughly 23 to 90, and was 80% to 90% male. Partial responses were achieved by three patients, one with hepatocellular carcinoma and two with cutaneous melanoma.

Study conclusions and caveats: The study observed clonal expansion of CD4+ and CD8+ blood T cells by week 6 at 0.1 to 3.0 mg/kg.

Repertoires were generated with immunoSEQ multiplex PCR, while TCRdb's copy carries only in-frame clones and drops some. The table lists about 91,000 clones, approximately 89% of them singletons. On this clone: Antigen specificity is unknown.

The source of this sequence is an adult with an advanced solid tumor such as melanoma, head and neck, liver or kidney cancer. The sequenced sample was CD4+ or CD8+ T cells sorted from blood, obtained in a trial of the OX40 agonist ivuxolimab.

The CDR3 reads CASSLGRLAGIHEQFF. DNA for the CDR3: TGTGCCAGCAGCTTAGGAAGACTAGCGGGCATCCATGAGCAGTTCTTC. The V call is TRBV7-8, the J call TRBJ2-1, with 10 bases matching TRBD2. The CDR3 totals 16 residues. V lost 1 base, J lost 8 bases, and 8 bases stayed unmatched. Germline V gives CDR1 SGHVS, CDR2 FQNEAQ.